The 29 T cell receptor beta chains below all came from one sample that was sequenced in a study of T cell repertoires in cytomegalovirus infection. TCRdb reprocessed the reads via MiXCR and lists one record per CDR3 protein. This sample has roughly 990,000 distinct CDR3 sequences, with approximately 31% found just once. The antigens of these receptors remain unknown. Sample: cultured CD8+ T cells from PBMCs, taken from culture after CMV antigen stimulation. All receptors come from a human donor in good health (CMV status not recorded). Some clones in this sample may be carry-over from other donors' samples.

The chain carries TRBV7-9 and TRBJ2-5; 8 bases map to TRBD2. The germline V gene has CDR1 SEHNR and CDR2 FQNEAQ (reference sequence). The V and J ends lost 5 bases and 2 bases, in that order; junction bases with no gene match: 4. CDR3 size: 14 residues. DNA of the CDR3: TGTGCCAGCAGCCAACTAGCGGAGCAAGAGACCCAGTACTTC. Residues: CASSQLAEQETQYF.

As for this clonotype: A read error may explain this, as a much larger clone is one base away. V usage is TRBV27 and J usage is TRBJ1-5, with TRBD1 matching 9 bases. The CDR3 is made up of 15 amino acids. Germline assignment: CDR1 MNHEY and CDR2 SMNVEV (reference sequence). The CDR3 sequence is CASSHRGLGNRPQHF. The DNA of the CDR3 is TGTGCCAGCAGTCACAGGGGGCTCGGCAATCGGCCCCAGCATTTT.

This clonotype was seen ten or more times. The chain uses TRBV7-2 and TRBJ2-3; TRBD1 is a possible D gene (6 bases). V shed 5 bases and J shed 2 bases, with 14 bases lying between them. The CDR3 runs to 15 residues. Germline V gene lookup returns CDR1 SGHTA and CDR2 FQGNSA. This chain's CDR3 is CASSRRGENTDTQYF. As DNA, the CDR3 is TGTGCCAGCAGCCGCAGGGGAGAAAACACAGATACGCAGTATTTT.

The chain has TRBV15 and TRBJ1-5; D may be TRBD1 (6 bases). The CDR3 sequence is 15 residues long. Germline CDR1 is LNHNV and CDR2 is YYDKDF (reference sequence). Trimming took 0 bases from V and 4 from J, leaving 10 bases between them. CDR3 amino acids: CATSRDDRINQPQHF. DNA of the CDR3: TGTGCCACCAGCAGAGACGACAGGATAAATCAGCCCCAGCATTTT.

This chain connects TRBV29-1 to TRBJ2-2; the D call may be TRBD1 or TRBD2 (5 bases each). Germline CDR1 reads SQVTM; CDR2 reads ANQGSEA. This CDR3 has 13 residues. The V end was cut by 3 bases, the J end by 1 base, with 6 bases between. The CDR3 nucleotides are TGCAGCGTTGAGGGGGTGAACACCGGGGAGCTGTTTTTT. Amino acid sequence: CSVEGVNTGELFF.

This clonotype was observed many times. The chain links TRBV7-6 to TRBJ2-1; D might be TRBD2 (6 bases). Trimming pared 2 bases from V and 7 bases from J, leaving 15 bases between. Germline V CDR1 and CDR2: SGHVS, FNYEAQ. The CDR3 is 15 residues long. The DNA for the CDR3 is TGTGCCAGCAGCTTAAGGCCAGGACTAAGAAATGAGCAGTTCTTC. This translates into CASSLRPGLRNEQFF.

This clonotype was detected only a few times. The chain uses TRBV11-2 and TRBJ2-7; possible D gene TRBD1, 5 bases. This CDR3 is 13 amino acids long. CDR1 and CDR2 (germline): SGHAT, FQNNGV. Trimming shortened V by 4 bases and J by 6 bases, and 13 bases separated the two germline ends. For the CDR3, the DNA is TGTGCCAGCAGCTCCTCAGGGCCAGGCGAGCAGTACGTC. This codes for CASSSSGPGEQYV.

The sample holds a few counts of this clonotype. This chain uses TRBV7-8 with TRBJ2-1; D possibly corresponds to TRBD1 (5 bases). The germline V gene encodes CDR1 SGHVS and CDR2 FQNEAQ. The CDR3 runs to 14 residues. Trimming took 5 bases from V and 3 from J, leaving 11 bases between them. The CDR3 nucleotides are TGTGCCAGCAGCGTGGACACTATCTACAATGAGCAGTTCTTC. This sequence encodes CASSVDTIYNEQFF.

As regards this clonotype: A much larger clonotype is one base distant, so this may be a read error. The CDR3 loop reads CASRTDQEETQYF. DNA for the CDR3: TGTGCCAGCAGAACCGACCAGGAAGAGACCCAGTACTTC. The J gene is TRBJ2-5, the V gene TRBV7-8; D is unresolved. This CDR3 region has 13 residues. Trimming cost V 6 bases and J 3 bases, with 11 bases left between them. CDR1 SGHVS and CDR2 FQNEAQ come from the germline V gene.

There are a few counts of this clonotype. The chain recombines TRBV29-1 with TRBJ2-1; D call uncertain. The CDR3 sequence is 13 residues long. Germline CDR1 is SQVTM and CDR2 is ANQGSEA. The V end was cut by 1 base, the J end by 2 bases, with 6 bases between. CDR3 bases: TGCAGCGTTGAAGGGGGAACCTACAATGAGCAGTTCTTC. It translates to CSVEGGTYNEQFF.

The table lists this clonotype with a few counts. The V gene is TRBV4-3, the J gene TRBJ2-3; D gene uncertain. V lost 0 bases, J lost 2 bases, and 9 bases lay in between. Germline V gene sequence: CDR1 LGHNA, CDR2 YSLEER. The CDR3 is made up of 15 amino acids. CDR3 sequence reads: CASSQETRFTDTQYF. Written as DNA, the CDR3 is TGCGCCAGCAGCCAAGAAACGAGGTTCACAGATACGCAGTATTTT.

The chain's CDR3 is CASSFGRLNTGELFF. CDR3 nucleotides: TGTGCCAGCAGTTTTGGGCGCCTGAACACCGGGGAGCTGTTTTTT. V and J are TRBV12-3 or TRBV12-4 and TRBJ2-2; D ambiguous. The CDR3 has 15 residues. V was pared by 3 bases and J by 1 base, with 9 bases between.

This chain connects TRBV6-1 to TRBJ1-6; 9 bases fit TRBD1. The V segment lost 4 bases and the J segment 2 bases; nucleotides outside the gene matches: 6. Germline V lookup: CDR1 MNHNS, CDR2 SASEGT. The CDR3 extends over 17 amino acids. For the CDR3, the DNA is TGTGCCAGCAGTGTGGACAGGGGAGTACCCTATAATTCACCCCTCCACTTT. It codes for CASSVDRGVPYNSPLHF.

This clonotype came up a few times. This chain connects TRBV6-5 to TRBJ2-4, with D unresolved. V was pared by 0 bases and J by 7 bases, with 16 bases between. CDR1 and CDR2 (germline): MNHEY, SVGAGI. There are 16 residues in the CDR3. The CDR3 DNA reads as TGTGCCAGCAGTTACTCACCAGGCACCCCCTTTAACATTCAGTACTTC. Translated, it gives CASSYSPGTPFNIQYF.

V is TRBV6-5 and J is TRBJ2-4; D gene ambiguous. Trimming took 5 bases from V and 8 from J, leaving 13 bases between them. There are 13 residues in the CDR3. The germline V gene encodes CDR1 MNHEY and CDR2 SVGAGI. The CDR3 reads CASSRAGMDIQYF. DNA of the CDR3: TGTGCCAGCAGTCGGGCAGGAATGGACATTCAGTACTTC.

The chain couples TRBV5-1 to TRBJ1-4; D unresolved. The ends were cut back, 3 bases at V and 1 base at J, with 10 bases in the middle. The CDR3 has 15 residues. From germline, CDR1 is SGHRS and CDR2 YFSETQ. In DNA, the CDR3 is TGCGCCAGCAGCTCTCACTTAGGAACTAATGAAAAACTGTTTTTT. Translation: CASSSHLGTNEKLFF.

This clonotype appeared a few times. V and J are TRBV27 and TRBJ1-6; no firm D call. CDR1 and CDR2 from the germline V gene are MNHEY and SMNVEV (reference sequence). The CDR3 runs 14 residues. The V end lost 5 bases, the J end lost 14 bases, and 19 bases lay between the germline ends. The CDR3 DNA is TGTGCCAGCAGTACGACCGGGTCCCTTTTTGCCCTCCACTTT. Its protein product is CASSTTGSLFALHF.

This clonotype was seen more than once but under ten times. The chain uses TRBV7-6 and TRBJ1-4, with TRBD1 matching 9 bases. The junction had 9 bases not matched to a gene; V was cut back by 2 bases and J by 8 bases. CDR1 and CDR2 (germline): SGHVS, FNYEAQ. The CDR3 length is 16 residues. DNA for the CDR3: TGTGCCAGCAGCTTACCGGGACAGGGTCTCTTGGAAAAACTGTTTTTT. This codes for CASSLPGQGLLEKLFF.

This clonotype appeared a single time. This chain uses TRBV9 with TRBJ2-1; D is tentatively TRBD1 or TRBD2 (6 bases each). V gave up 4 bases and J gave up 13 bases, with 15 bases separating them. Germline CDR1 and CDR2: SGDLS and YYNGEE. The CDR3 loop spans 12 amino acids. This CDR3 reads CASSTHREVQFF. Written as DNA, the CDR3 is TGTGCCAGCAGCACTCACAGGGAGGTACAGTTCTTC.

The DNA of the CDR3 is TGTGCCAGCAGTGGGGTAGACAGGGCTGCTTTCTTT. Translation: CASSGVDRAAFF. The chain is built from TRBV2 and TRBJ1-1, with 7 bases fitting TRBD1. The CDR3 totals 12 residues. Germline values: CDR1 SNHLY, CDR2 FYNNEI. J was trimmed by 11 bases and V by 4 bases; bases with no gene match: 7.

The chain employs TRBV25-1 and TRBJ1-5; D call uncertain. Germline CDR1 and CDR2: MGHDK and SYGVNS. The CDR3 extends over 14 amino acids. The V gene lost 7 bases and the J gene lost 1 base, with 11 bases spanning the gap. CDR3 sequence: CASTEDGSNQPQHF. The CDR3 DNA follows: TGTGCCAGCACCGAGGACGGGAGCAATCAGCCCCAGCATTTT.

Points on this clonotype: With a much larger clone just one base away, this may be a read error. This sequence joins TRBV7-6 and TRBJ2-3; D gene uncertain. Trimming shortened V by 1 base and J by 2 bases, and 10 bases separated the two germline ends. Germline CDR1 reads SGHVS; CDR2 reads FNYEAQ. CDR3 size: 15 residues. CDR3 sequence (DNA): TGTGCCAGCAGCTTAGATCCAGGCCCCACAGATACGCAGTATTTT. Translated: CASSLDPGPTDTQYF.

The chain uses TRBV28 and TRBJ1-5; no reliable D call. Per the germline V gene, CDR1 is MDHEN and CDR2 is SYDVKM. The CDR3 has 13 residues. Trimming cost V 3 bases and J 9 bases, with 12 bases left between them. This CDR3 is CASSLAVESPQHF. DNA of the CDR3: TGTGCCAGCAGTTTGGCCGTCGAGTCGCCCCAGCATTTT.

The chain recombines TRBV4-3 with TRBJ2-1, with D maybe TRBD2 (7 bases). The CDR3 runs 15 residues. Germline V gene sequence: CDR1 LGHNA, CDR2 YSLEER. The germline V and J ends were trimmed by 3 bases and 8 bases, with 17 bases remaining between them. CDR3: CASSQRGRKIHEQFF. The DNA of the CDR3 is TGCGCCAGCAGCCAGCGGGGGCGCAAGATCCATGAGCAGTTCTTC.

The rearrangement uses TRBV7-3 and TRBJ2-1; 10 bases fit TRBD1. This CDR3 region has 15 residues. The trim removed 3 bases at V and 5 bases at J, leaving 4 bases unmatched. Germline CDR1 is SGHTA and CDR2 is FQGTGA. The CDR3 DNA is TGTGCCAGCAGCTTCCCGGGACAGGGGAACAATGAGCAGTTCTTC. It encodes CASSFPGQGNNEQFF.

This clonotype came up a few times. J is TRBJ1-3 and V is TRBV12-3 or TRBV12-4; D unresolved. V was trimmed by 6 bases and J by 4 bases, leaving 10 bases between them. This CDR3 spans 13 amino acids. CDR3 protein: CASRPGRGNTIYF. DNA for the CDR3: TGTGCCAGCAGGCCAGGAAGGGGAAACACCATATATTTT.

The V gene is TRBV5-8, the J gene TRBJ2-2; no reliable D call. The CDR3 sequence is 14 residues long. Trimming shortened V by 1 base and J by 5 bases, and 9 bases separated the two germline ends. Germline CDR1 reads SGHTS; CDR2 reads YDEGEE. The CDR3 DNA reads as TGTGCCAGCAGCTTGAGTCCCGTGACCGGGGAGCTGTTTTTT. It codes for CASSLSPVTGELFF.

The chain joins TRBV5-4 to TRBJ2-7; D might be TRBD1 (7 bases). The length of the CDR3 is 14 residues. CDR1 is SGHNT, CDR2 YYREEE, per germline (reference sequence). The V end was cut by 4 bases, the J end by 3 bases, with 14 bases between. This CDR3 is CASSARGEVYEQYF. DNA for the CDR3: TGTGCCAGCAGCGCCAGGGGGGAAGTCTACGAGCAGTACTTC.

This chain links TRBV19 with TRBJ2-7; 7 bases fit TRBD1. Germline lookup yields CDR1 LNHDA and CDR2 SQIVND (reference sequence). The V and J ends lost 10 bases and 4 bases, in that order; junction bases with no gene match: 10. This CDR3 spans 13 amino acids. The CDR3 reads CATESGTDYEQYF. CDR3 sequence (DNA): TGTGCCACCGAATCCGGGACAGATTACGAGCAGTACTTC. The whole variable domain, filled in from reference TRBV19 and TRBJ2-7, reads DGGITQSPKYLFRKEGQNVTLSCEQNLNHDAMYWYRQDPGQGLRLIYYSQIVNDFQKGDIAEGYSVSREKKESFPLTVTSAQKNPTAFYLCATESGTDYEQYFGPGTRLTVT.